Presented here are 26 T cell receptor beta chains from one specimen sequenced in a study of blood T cell repertoires in COVID-19. Generated by immunoSEQ multiplex PCR, the TCRdb table keeps only in-frame clones and is missing some. The data show about 130,000 clones, approximately 84% seen once. Material for sequencing was peripheral blood. The origin of the receptors is a human donor in a cohort sampled during active COVID-19.

The V gene is TRBV9, the J gene TRBJ2-6; D is uncertain. This CDR3 contains 19 residues. Trimming took 4 bases from V and 0 from J, leaving 20 bases between them. The germline V gene encodes CDR1 SGDLS and CDR2 YYNGEE. CDR3 DNA: TGTGCCAGCAGCCCCTCTGCAACTACTAAGTTCTCTGGGGCCAACGTCCTGACTTTC. Translation: CASSPSATTKFSGANVLTF.

About this clone itself: Different DNA sequences within this sample yield the same CDR3. The J gene is TRBJ2-7, the V gene TRBV5-6; D gene uncertain. V lost 0 bases, J lost 2 bases, and 6 bases lay in between. CDR1 SGHDT and CDR2 YYEEEE come from the germline V gene. This CDR3 has 13 amino acids. Written as DNA, the CDR3 is TGTGCCAGCAGCTTGGATTCTACCTACGAGCAGTACTTC. It translates to CASSLDSTYEQYF.

This clone has just one count. The chain links TRBV6-5 to TRBJ2-2; a possible D gene is TRBD1 (5 bases). The CDR3 sequence is 14 residues long. Trimming took 2 bases from V and 4 from J, leaving 8 bases between them. CDR1 is MNHEY, CDR2 SVGAGI, per germline. CDR3 sequence (DNA): TGTGCCAGCAGTTACAGGGGTGGCACCGGGGAGCTGTTTTTT. Translation gives CASSYRGGTGELFF.

The J gene is TRBJ1-5, the V gene TRBV18, with 9 bases aligning to TRBD1. V lost 3 bases, J lost 5 bases, and 5 bases stayed unmatched. The CDR3 is made up of 15 amino acids. Germline assignment: CDR1 KGHSH and CDR2 LQKENI. The CDR3 sequence is CASSPRRTGDQPQHF. The CDR3 DNA reads as TGTGCCAGCTCACCCCGACGGACAGGGGATCAGCCCCAGCATTTT. Together with reference TRBV18 and TRBJ1-5, the CDR3 gives the full variable domain: NAGVMQNPRHLVRRRGQEARLRCSPMKGHSHVYWYRQLPEEGLKFMVYLQKENIIDESGMPKERFSAEFPKEGPSILRIQQVVRGDSAAYFCASSPRRTGDQPQHFGDGTRLSIL.

The V gene is TRBV5-6, the J gene TRBJ1-5, with D tentatively TRBD1 (5 bases). The CDR3 contains 13 residues. V was pared by 4 bases and J by 6 bases, with 11 bases between. Germline V CDR1 and CDR2: SGHDT, YYEEEE. CDR3 amino acids: CASSRGGSQPQHF. The CDR3 DNA reads as TGTGCCAGCAGCAGGGGCGGGAGTCAGCCCCAGCATTTT. Drawing the rest from reference TRBV5-6 and TRBJ1-5, the complete variable domain is DAGVTQSPTHLIKTRGQQVTLRCSPKSGHDTVSWYQQALGQGPQFIFQYYEEEERQRGNFPDRFSGHQFPNYSSELNVNALLLGDSALYLCASSRGGSQPQHFGDGTRLSIL.

The chain recombines TRBV7-3 with TRBJ1-6; D is undetermined. The CDR3 runs to 14 residues. V was pared by 1 base and J by 5 bases, with 6 bases between. The germline V gene has CDR1 SGHTA and CDR2 FQGTGA. DNA of the CDR3: TGTGCCAGCAGCTTAAAAACAGATAATTCACCCCTCCACTTT. Translation gives CASSLKTDNSPLHF. Full variable domain (rest looked up from reference TRBV7-3 and TRBJ1-6): GAGVSQTPSNKVTEKGKYVELRCDPISGHTALYWYRQSLGQGPEFLIYFQGTGAADDSGLPNDRFFAVRPEGSVSTLKIQRTERGDSAVYLCASSLKTDNSPLHFGNGTRLTVT.

The chain uses TRBV3-1 (or the pseudogene TRBV3-2) and TRBJ2-7; 9 bases are a match to TRBD1. Germline CDR1 reads LGHDT; CDR2 reads YNNKEL (reference sequence). V trimming: 5 bases; J trimming: 6 bases; junction bases outside the gene matches: 8. The CDR3 is made up of 14 amino acids. The CDR3 is CASSLRQGDGEQYF. As DNA, the CDR3 is TGTGCCAGCAGCTTGAGACAGGGGGACGGCGAGCAGTACTTC.

The gene calls are TRBV6-2 or TRBV6-3 and TRBJ1-5, with D perhaps TRBD1 (5 bases). V was shortened by 0 bases and J by 16 bases, with 16 bases between the two germline ends. This CDR3 has 13 residues. Germline loops: CDR1 MNHEY, CDR2 SVGEGT. The CDR3 region is CASSYSEGQGVHF. The CDR3 region has the DNA TGTGCCAGCAGTTACTCGGAGGGGCAAGGCGTCCATTTT.

The table lists this clone with a few counts. The gene calls are TRBV6-1 and TRBJ1-1; D unresolved. The CDR3 runs 13 residues. V was pared by 3 bases and J by 2 bases, with 7 bases between. Per germline, CDR1 MNHNS and CDR2 SASEGT. The CDR3 sequence is CASSDNVNTEAFF. The DNA for the CDR3 is TGTGCCAGCAGTGATAATGTTAACACTGAAGCTTTCTTT.

This sequence joins TRBV5-1 and TRBJ1-2; unclear D gene. Trimming cost V 0 bases and J 8 bases, with 17 bases left between them. Germline V gene lookup returns CDR1 SGHRS and CDR2 YFSETQ. The CDR3 is 15 residues long. DNA of the CDR3: TGCGCCAGCAGCTTGGCCAATCCCCGGAGGATCGGCTACACCTTC. Protein product: CASSLANPRRIGYTF.

This rearrangement joins TRBV18 to TRBJ1-1; no reliable D call. The V and J ends lost 1 base and 5 bases respectively, with 11 bases between them. The CDR3 length is 14 residues. Per germline, CDR1 KGHSH and CDR2 LQKENI. This CDR3 is CASSPQGGRTEAFF. Written as DNA, the CDR3 is TGTGCCAGCTCACCACAGGGAGGGCGGACTGAAGCTTTCTTT. The full variable domain, its missing parts supplied by reference TRBV18 and TRBJ1-1, is NAGVMQNPRHLVRRRGQEARLRCSPMKGHSHVYWYRQLPEEGLKFMVYLQKENIIDESGMPKERFSAEFPKEGPSILRIQQVVRGDSAAYFCASSPQGGRTEAFFGQGTRLTVV.

The chain couples TRBV30 to TRBJ1-4, with D uncertain. Germline CDR1 GTSNPN, CDR2 SVGIG (reference sequence). Deletions cut 7 bases from V and 4 bases from J, with 13 bases between. The CDR3 runs 13 residues. The chain's CDR3 is CASRGLGNEKLFF. The CDR3 nucleotides are TGTGCCTCAAGAGGGTTGGGTAATGAAAAACTGTTTTTT.

To note about this clone: The junction departs from the called germline gene at one end, perhaps through a read error. The chain employs TRBV18 and TRBJ1-4; D is possibly TRBD1 (5 bases). The germline V gene has CDR1 KGHSH and CDR2 LQKENI. This CDR3 has 17 amino acids. CDR3 nucleotides: TGTGCCAGCTCTCCACCGGGGGGTGCGGCAACTAATGAAAAACTGTTTTTT. Translating gives CASSPPGGAATNEKLFF.

This sequence joins TRBV3-1 (or the pseudogene TRBV3-2) and TRBJ2-5; D perhaps matches TRBD2 (6 bases). Germline CDR1 LGHDT, CDR2 YNNKEL (reference sequence). V gave up 5 bases and J gave up 4 bases, with 17 bases separating them. The CDR3 is 15 amino acids. CDR3 coding DNA: TGTGCCAGCAGCACCCGACTAGGCTTAGGAGAGACCCAGTACTTC. Its protein is CASSTRLGLGETQYF.

This sequence joins TRBV5-1 and TRBJ2-1; 10 nucleotides match TRBD1. Germline values: CDR1 SGHRS, CDR2 YFSETQ. The CDR3 is 15 residues long. V was clipped by 4 bases and J by 6 bases; unmatched bases: 7. The CDR3 spells CASSRGTGVSNEQFF. DNA of the CDR3: TGCGCCAGCAGCCGGGGGACAGGGGTGTCCAATGAGCAGTTCTTC.

The gene calls are TRBV7-9 and TRBJ2-3, with 11 bases that match TRBD2. The CDR3 covers 15 residues. CDR1 and CDR2 (germline): SEHNR, FQNEAQ (reference sequence). The junction had 2 bases not matched to a gene; V was cut back by 1 base and J by 5 bases. In nucleotides, the CDR3 is TGTGCCAGCAGCTTAGAAGGGACTAGCGGAGATACGCAGTATTTT. Translated, it gives CASSLEGTSGDTQYF.

This chain uses TRBV5-6 with TRBJ2-3; the match to TRBD2 covers 8 bases. This CDR3 contains 15 residues. Trimming took 4 bases from V and 2 from J; bases not matched to a gene: 6. The germline V gene has CDR1 SGHDT and CDR2 YYEEEE. The CDR3 loop is CASSASGSFTDTQYF. DNA for the CDR3: TGTGCCAGCAGCGCCAGCGGGAGCTTCACAGATACGCAGTATTTT.

DNA of the CDR3: TGTGCCAGCAGCACGCGGGGGATCACAGATACGCAGTATTTT. Protein: CASSTRGITDTQYF. The rearrangement uses TRBV3-1 (or the pseudogene TRBV3-2) and TRBJ2-3; 7 bases map to TRBD2. The CDR3 totals 14 residues. Losses at the gene ends were 5 bases for V and 2 bases for J; bases not matched to a gene: 4. In germline, CDR1 is LGHDT, CDR2 YNNKEL (reference sequence).

This clone was seen at least ten times. This chain connects TRBV3-1 (or the pseudogene TRBV3-2) to TRBJ1-4, with D hard to call. Germline V gives CDR1 LGHDT, CDR2 YNNKEL (reference sequence). The CDR3 extends over 14 amino acids. V dropped 4 bases and J dropped 8 bases, with 14 bases sitting between them. CDR3 protein: CASSPETVEEKLFF. CDR3 nucleotides: TGTGCCAGCAGCCCCGAAACAGTAGAGGAAAAACTGTTTTTT.

This chain connects TRBV6-4 to TRBJ2-2, with D possibly matching TRBD2 (6 bases). The CDR3 runs 15 residues. V lost 6 bases and J 4 bases, leaving 15 bases between the germline ends. The germline V gene encodes CDR1 MRHNA and CDR2 SNTAGT. CDR3 sequence: CASSSLGGFTGELFF. In DNA, the CDR3 is TGTGCCAGCAGCTCGCTCGGGGGTTTCACCGGGGAGCTGTTTTTT.

Only one count was recorded for this clone. The rearrangement joins TRBV6-5 to TRBJ1-3, with 7 bases lining up with TRBD1. The CDR3 is 14 amino acids. After removal of 10 bases from V and 0 bases from J, the junction contained 6 bases not matched to a gene. Per germline, CDR1 MNHEY and CDR2 SVGAGI. For the CDR3, the DNA is TGTGCCACCAGACAGGGAACCTCTGGAAACACCATATATTTT. Protein product: CATRQGTSGNTIYF.

This chain links TRBV11-2 with TRBJ2-1, with D possibly TRBD2 on 5 matching bases. The CDR3 totals 14 residues. CDR1 and CDR2 (germline): SGHAT, FQNNGV. V was clipped by 1 base and J by 4 bases, with 8 bases between them. The CDR3 DNA reads TGTGCCAGCAGCTTAGCACTAGAGTACAATGAGCAGTTCTTC. Amino acid sequence: CASSLALEYNEQFF.

The rearrangement links TRBV19 to TRBJ1-5; D possibly corresponds to TRBD1 (6 bases). The CDR3 sequence is 13 residues long. The V and J ends lost 5 bases and 4 bases respectively, with 9 bases between them. Germline V CDR1 and CDR2: LNHDA, SQIVND (reference sequence). CDR3 DNA sequence: TGTGCCAGTAGTCGGGACAAAAATCAGCCCCAGCATTTT. This translates into CASSRDKNQPQHF.

The J gene is TRBJ2-4, the V gene TRBV27; 8 bases line up with TRBD2. This CDR3 has 14 residues. CDR1 is MNHEY and CDR2 is SMNVEV in the germline V gene (reference sequence). Trimming at V came to 5 bases and at J to 6 bases, leaving 6 bases not matched to a gene. CDR3 coding DNA: TGTGCCAGCAGTCTCAGCGGGGGAGGAAACATTCAGTACTTC. As protein: CASSLSGGGNIQYF.

The chain joins TRBV4-1 to TRBJ1-2; tentatively, D is TRBD1 (5 bases). CDR1 and CDR2 from the germline V gene are MGHRA and YSYEKL. The CDR3 covers 19 residues. The V end was cut by 2 bases, the J end by 5 bases, with 27 bases between. Here the CDR3 DNA reads TGCGCCAGCAGCCAAACCACCGGGGGGAGAAGCCGCGCTAGATATGGCTACACCTTC. Amino acids: CASSQTTGGRSRARYGYTF.

There are a few counts of this clone. The rearrangement uses TRBV5-1 and TRBJ2-2, with no clear D. Germline CDR1 reads SGHRS; CDR2 reads YFSETQ. The length of the CDR3 is 15 residues. Trimming took off 5 bases at V and 1 base at J, with 12 bases between the two ends. As DNA, the CDR3 is TGCGCCAGCAGAGAGCGCCTCAGGAACACCGGGGAGCTGTTTTTT. Translation gives CASRERLRNTGELFF.